This TCR beta chain was recovered during a study of shared clonotypes between healthy human individuals (TCRdb year 2020). Regarding the complete study: Three men and two women, aged 18 to 49 years, made up the cohort. To estimate repertoire size and how much clonotype sharing occurs between individuals, the study deeply sequenced the blood TCR repertoires of several healthy adults. To increase sequencing depth and limit assay-specific biases, different laboratories used diverse techniques to prepare libraries and sequence TCR repertoires. Per donor, leukapheresis produced somewhere between about 0.94 and 9 billion PBMCs. The study at large found these results: Because the study included only a small number of donors, the genetic and exposure-history diversity represented was limited. Pairwise subsampling indicated that sequencing depth was expected to affect the degree of clonotype sharing among donors. Only blood was sampled, and tissue TCR repertoires likely differ from those in blood.

The junction shows trimming of 3 bases on V and 0 bases on J, plus 17 bases between the germline ends. The CDR3 sequence holds 17 residues, the cysteine and phenylalanine included. CDR3 DNA is the only sequence kept; it has 51 bases, read in frame from the first base. CDR1 is given as SGHRS and CDR2 as YFSETQ, both from the germline V gene. The donors were healthy, HIV-negative adults who had no recently reported acute infections or vaccinations. Every donor was a Caucasian adult residing in Nashville, Tennessee, USA. For unsorted samples, approximately 89 million PBMCs were counted, and genomic DNA was extracted using the QIAamp DNA Blood Mini kit. Blood was obtained by leukapheresis, after which PBMCs were separated by Ficoll-Histopaque density gradient centrifugation and cryopreserved in liquid nitrogen vapor phase. There are a few counts of this clone. Its target antigen remains unknown. The record has no base qualities; no much larger clone is one base away.

TCR CDR3 regions were amplified from genomic DNA by multiplex PCR using the deep immunoSEQ assay. Extracted genomic DNA from each cell subset was distributed evenly across all wells of several immunoSEQ 96-well plates, and each plate was treated as a replicate. For unsorted PBMC, 300 ng of genomic DNA, equivalent to around 33,000 T cell genomes, went into each replicate PCR. Unsorted PBMC genomic DNA was sequenced across ten immunoSEQ deep assay plates. The purified libraries were quantified using a Qubit 3.0 fluorometer, sized with a Bioanalyzer 2100, and then quantified again using the KAPA Library Quantification kit. Every immunoSEQ 96-well plate was sequenced on a separate single-read 150-cycle Illumina NextSeq 550 flow cell. As for the authors' bioinformatics: Because the immunoSEQ output held only junctional sequences and lacked quality scores, the filtering could not match the filtering applied to full-length reads. To assign V/J genes and CDR3, sequences were annotated against IMGT germline references using PyIR, a Python wrapper for IgBLAST v1.9. Reads were removed for weak V/J assignments (E-value above 1e-6), missing CDR3, stop codons, out-of-frame junctions, or ambiguous translated residues. A V3J clonotype was defined by an identical inferred V gene, J gene, and CDR3 amino acid sequence. Percentage overlap between repertoires was computed as shared unique clonotypes divided by the size of the smaller repertoire. Three approaches were used to assess repertoire richness: RTK rarefaction, the Chao1 estimator, and Recon v2.1 estimates of unobserved clonotypes. TCRdb limited this immuneACCESS table to in-frame rearrangements with V and J called. A share of clones is missing; checked studies link under half to unresolved V genes, and the rest is unexplained. D and trimming were read from the DNA, whereas the V and J calls and clone size are those reported in that table. Here the sample has some 500,000 clones; roughly three quarters occur a single time. Around 12% of the sample comes from the top ten.

The V and J genes are TRBV5-1 and TRBJ2-3, with TRBD2 as a weak D call on 6 bases. Input material: PBMCs. The clonotype comes from a woman in her thirties or forties in good health. Some clones in this sample may be carry-over from other donors' samples. The CDR3 sequence is CASSSGVAGPSTDTQYF. In nucleotides, the sequence is TGCGCCAGCAGCTCGGGGGTGGCAGGGCCTAGCACAGATACGCAGTATTTT. Extended through the reference TRBV5-1 and TRBJ2-3 proteins, this CDR3 yields the full variable domain: KAGVTQTPRYLIKTRGQQVTLSCSPISGHRSVSWYQQTPGQGLQFLFEYFSETQRNKGNFPGRFSGRQFSNSRSEMNVSTLELGDSALYLCASSSGVAGPSTDTQYFGPGTRLTVL.